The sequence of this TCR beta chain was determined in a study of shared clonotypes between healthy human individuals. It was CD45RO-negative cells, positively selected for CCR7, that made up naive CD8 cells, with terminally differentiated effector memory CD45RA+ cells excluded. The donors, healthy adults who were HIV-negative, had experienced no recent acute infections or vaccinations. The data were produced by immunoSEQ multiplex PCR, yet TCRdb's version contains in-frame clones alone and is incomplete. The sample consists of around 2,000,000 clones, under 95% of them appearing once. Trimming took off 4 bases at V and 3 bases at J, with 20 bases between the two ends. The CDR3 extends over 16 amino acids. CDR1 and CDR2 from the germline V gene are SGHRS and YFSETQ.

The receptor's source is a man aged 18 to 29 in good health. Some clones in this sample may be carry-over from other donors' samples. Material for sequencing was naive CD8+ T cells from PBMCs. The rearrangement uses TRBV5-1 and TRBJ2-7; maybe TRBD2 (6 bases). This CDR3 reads CASSLGGEARLYEQYF. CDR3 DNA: TGCGCCAGCAGCCTGGGAGGTGAAGCGCGACTCTACGAGCAGTACTTC.